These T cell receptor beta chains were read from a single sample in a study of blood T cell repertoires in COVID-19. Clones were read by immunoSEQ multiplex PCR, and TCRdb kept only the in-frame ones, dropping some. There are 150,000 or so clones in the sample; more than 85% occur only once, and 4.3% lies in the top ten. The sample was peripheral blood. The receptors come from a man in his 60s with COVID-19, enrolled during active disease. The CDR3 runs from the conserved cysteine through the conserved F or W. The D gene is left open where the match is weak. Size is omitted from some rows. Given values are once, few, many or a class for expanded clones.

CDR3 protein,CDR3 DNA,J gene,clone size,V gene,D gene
CASRQGAEETGELFF,TGTGCCAGCAGACAGGGGGCCGAGGAAACCGGGGAGCTGTTTTTT,TRBJ2-2,-,TRBV6-5,TRBD1
CASSNPGTPSSEPQHF,TGTGCCAGCAGCAATCCCGGGACACCCTCCTCGGAGCCCCAGCATTTT,TRBJ1-5,few,TRBV6-6,-
CASSSHVGATEAFF,TGTGCCAGCAGCTCCCATGTGGGGGCGACTGAAGCTTTCTTT,TRBJ1-1,-,TRBV7-9,-
CASILGGPSSYNEQFF,TGTGCCAGCATCCTCGGGGGGCCGAGCTCCTACAATGAGCAGTTCTTC,TRBJ2-1,-,TRBV27,-
CATLQYRDSSTDTQYF,TGTGCCACCCTTCAGTACCGGGACTCGAGCACAGATACGCAGTATTTT,TRBJ2-3,few,TRBV9,-
CASSRQTGAGYEQYF,TGTGCCAGCAGCCGCCAGACAGGGGCAGGATACGAGCAGTACTTC,TRBJ2-7,many,TRBV6-5,TRBD1
CASRPDRVAFF,TGTGCCAGCAGACCCGACAGGGTTGCTTTCTTT,TRBJ1-1,-,TRBV2,TRBD1
CASSALQGSSGYTF,TGTGCCAGCAGTGCCCTACAGGGGAGTAGTGGCTACACCTTC,TRBJ1-2,-,TRBV6-4,TRBD1
CASSYQGAITYEQYF,TGTGCCAGCAGTTACCAGGGGGCGATAACCTACGAGCAGTACTTC,TRBJ2-7,-,TRBV6-6,TRBD1
CASRTDRENTGELFF,TGTGCCAGTAGAACAGACAGGGAGAACACCGGGGAGCTGTTTTTT,TRBJ2-2,-,TRBV19,TRBD1
CASVWTSGGVNEQFF,TGTGCCAGCGTGTGGACTAGCGGGGGGGTAAATGAGCAGTTCTTC,TRBJ2-1,-,TRBV2,TRBD2
CASSSTPGTGNHEQYF,TGTGCCAGCAGCTCGACGCCGGGGACAGGGAACCACGAGCAGTACTTC,TRBJ2-7,-,TRBV3-1/TRBV3-2,TRBD1
CASSFRTEAFF,TGTGCCAGCAGTTTCCGGACTGAAGCTTTCTTT,TRBJ1-1,-,TRBV12-3/TRBV12-4,-
CAGRQGVNTQYF,TGTGCCGGCCGACAGGGGGTAAATACGCAGTATTTT,TRBJ2-3,-,TRBV7-9,TRBD1
CASSDINRGSQPQHF,TGTGCCAGCTCGGACATTAACAGGGGTAGTCAGCCCCAGCATTTT,TRBJ1-5,once,TRBV18,TRBD1
CASSPGTGKGTEAFF,TGTGCCAGCAGCCCTGGGACAGGGAAGGGCACTGAAGCTTTCTTT,TRBJ1-1,-,TRBV3-1/TRBV3-2,TRBD1
CASSLAGLNTEAFF,TGTGCCAGCAGCCTGGCGGGATTGAACACTGAAGCTTTCTTT,TRBJ1-1,-,TRBV2,-
CASSPTGGFVEKLFF,TGTGCCAGCAGCCCGACAGGGGGCTTCGTAGAAAAACTGTTTTTT,TRBJ1-4,-,TRBV7-9,TRBD1
CASSQQGKAFF,TGTGCCAGCAGCCAACAGGGAAAAGCTTTCTTT,TRBJ1-1,-,TRBV3-1/TRBV3-2,-
CASRAGTGGNQPQHF,TGTGCCAGCAGAGCCGGGACAGGGGGAAATCAGCCCCAGCATTTT,TRBJ1-5,-,TRBV6-5,TRBD1